This T cell receptor beta chain emerged from a study of Ad26.COV2.S vaccination and SARS-CoV-2 variants. Points from the study as a whole: Total T cell responses may have been underestimated by the TCR breadth and depth analyses.

Using immunoSEQ multiplex PCR, the repertoire was profiled, and TCRdb retains in-frame clones only, with some absent. This sample has 200,000 to 300,000 clones, with around 87% found just once. CDR3 length equals 21 residues. Trimming removed 6 bases from V and 0 bases from J; junction bases left unmatched: 19. Germline CDR1 is SNHLY and CDR2 is FYNNEI. For this clone: The antigen remains undetermined.

Documented treatment: around 19 received Ad26.COV2.S at low or high dose, single or two shots; roughly five received placebo; per-sample allocation not given. Day 63 after the first vaccine or placebo injection was the time point for sampling. This person who donated was an adult of 18-55 years in Boston. The gene calls are TRBV2 and TRBJ2-2, with 10 bases matching TRBD1. The receptor's source is a person aged 18-60 years who received the Ad26.COV2.S COVID-19 vaccine or a placebo. This specimen was peripheral blood, taken in a trial of Ad26.COV2.S vaccine versus placebo. CDR3 bases: TGTGCCAGCAGCCAAAGGAGCCCCCAGACAGGGGGCCCTGCGAACACCGGGGAGCTGTTTTTT. Its protein is CASSQRSPQTGGPANTGELFF.